One sample yielded the 27 T cell receptor beta chains listed below, sequenced in a study of CXCR3-negative and CXCR3-positive naive CD8 T cells. UMI-labeled 5' RACE yielded the TRB cDNA libraries. No DNA is given; TCRdb re-called the 5' RACE reads and lists each CDR3 protein once. The specimen's table records over 100,000 distinct CDR3 sequences. Sequences were obtained from naive CXCR3- CD8+ T cells from blood. Specified subset: CD45RO-CCR7+CD27+CD95- naive CD8+ T cells lacking CXCR3 (TNR3-). The receptor set was obtained from a human donor in good health. Some clones in this sample may be carry-over from other donors' samples.

The V call is TRBV7-7, the J call TRBJ2-2. The CDR3 is 14 residues long. Germline V CDR1 and CDR2: SSHAT, FNYEAQ (reference sequence). The CDR3 is CATQWLPNTGELFF.

The chain is built from TRBV21-1 and TRBJ2-5; TCRdb returns TRBD2, unconfirmable since there is no DNA. TRBV21-1 is classified as a pseudogene. This CDR3 spans 17 amino acids. This chain's CDR3 is CASRKVGGLSYQETQYF.

The chain joins TRBV24-1 to TRBJ2-1; the D call of TRBD1 rests on TCRdb alone, since no DNA is present to check it. The CDR3 is 17 amino acids. Germline lookup yields CDR1 KGHDR and CDR2 SFDVKD. CDR3 residues: CATSDPGSGGLLNEQFF.

The chain links TRBV5-1 to TRBJ2-5; no DNA is available, so the TRBD2 call from TCRdb remains unchecked. The germline V gene has CDR1 SGHRS and CDR2 YFSETQ. The CDR3 length is 16 residues. This CDR3 is CASSPVAAGERGTQYF. Based on the CDR3 plus reference TRBV5-1 and TRBJ2-5, the full variable domain is KAGVTQTPRYLIKTRGQQVTLSCSPISGHRSVSWYQQTPGQGLQFLFEYFSETQRNKGNFPGRFSGRQFSNSRSEMNVSTLELGDSALYLCASSPVAAGERGTQYFGPGTRLLVL.

The V call is TRBV20-1, the J call TRBJ2-3. Per the germline V gene, CDR1 is DFQATT and CDR2 is SNEGSKA (reference sequence). This CDR3 is 18 amino acids long. This CDR3 is CSARSPDKESSSTDTQYF.

The chain is built from TRBV20-1 and TRBJ2-1; TCRdb's D gene call, TRBD2, goes unchecked for lack of DNA. The CDR3 has 15 amino acids. Germline values: CDR1 DFQATT, CDR2 SNEGSKA (reference sequence). The CDR3 is CSARLAGGLLLEQFF.

The CDR3 loop is CASSPPTGTDTQYF. The chain recombines TRBV7-2 with TRBJ2-3. The CDR3 is 14 amino acids. Germline CDR1 SGHTA, CDR2 FQGNSA. Using reference TRBV7-2 and TRBJ2-3 for the parts outside the CDR3, the full variable domain is GAGVSQSPSNKVTEKGKDVELRCDPISGHTALYWYRQSLGQGLEFLIYFQGNSAPDKSGLPSDRFSAERTGGSVSTLTIQRTQQEDSAVYLCASSPPTGTDTQYFGPGTRLTVL.

The chain joins TRBV2 to TRBJ2-1; TCRdb's D call, TRBD1, is unchecked because there is no DNA. CDR3 length equals 15 residues. Germline V CDR1 and CDR2: SNHLY, FYNNEI. The CDR3 here is CASSGKGRPYNEQFF.

This chain links TRBV20-1 with TRBJ1-1. Germline-derived CDR1 and CDR2 are DFQATT and SNEGSKA (reference sequence). CDR3 size: 13 residues. The CDR3 loop reads CSAQPSAGTEAFF.

The chain uses TRBV29-1 and TRBJ2-3; TCRdb's D call of TRBD1 is untestable without DNA. CDR1 is SQVTM and CDR2 is ANQGSEA in the germline V gene. This CDR3 has 14 residues. CDR3 sequence reads: CSVEEGQGANTQYF.

Here the CDR3 reads CASSLFRLAASYNEQFF. The chain uses TRBV13 and TRBJ2-1; TCRdb's D call of TRBD2 is untestable without DNA. Germline-derived CDR1 and CDR2 are PRHDT and FYEKMQ (reference sequence). The CDR3 loop spans 17 amino acids.

CDR3 in amino acids: CSVAGTTAGYEQYF. The chain links TRBV29-1 to TRBJ2-7; as DNA is missing, the TRBD2 call by TCRdb cannot be tested. The CDR3 is 14 residues long. The germline gives CDR1 SQVTM, CDR2 ANQGSEA.

This chain uses TRBV5-1 with TRBJ2-7; TCRdb indicates TRBD1, and absent DNA this call remains unverified. This CDR3 has 13 amino acids. Germline lookup yields CDR1 SGHRS and CDR2 YFSETQ. Here the CDR3 reads CASSDGGAYEQYF.

The rearrangement joins TRBV28 to TRBJ1-4. This CDR3 has 16 residues. Germline lookup yields CDR1 MDHEN and CDR2 SYDVKM. The CDR3 here is CASSSGTGRTNEKLFF.

The chain is built from TRBV7-3 and TRBJ2-3. CDR3 length: 12 residues. The germline V gene encodes CDR1 SGHTA and CDR2 FQGTGA. Here the CDR3 reads CASSFFADTQYF.

The genes are TRBV28 and TRBJ1-6; TCRdb selects TRBD1, and the lack of DNA leaves this call unchecked. CDR3 size: 13 residues. In germline, CDR1 is MDHEN, CDR2 SYDVKM. The CDR3 loop reads CASSARDHSPLHF.

The chain joins TRBV23-1 to TRBJ2-1; the TRBD2 assignment by TCRdb is unverifiable without DNA. TRBV23-1 has ORF status, its function being uncertain. The CDR3 is 15 amino acids. The CDR3 spells CASRPTSGAYNEQFF.

This chain links TRBV18 with TRBJ2-1; TCRdb picks TRBD1, but there is no DNA to check that call. The CDR3 consists of 13 residues. Germline assignment: CDR1 KGHSH and CDR2 LQKENI. Here the CDR3 reads CASSPGAYNEQFF.

This chain links TRBV7-8 with TRBJ2-7; TCRdb lists TRBD1, though no DNA is available to test this call. Germline V gene sequence: CDR1 SGHVS, CDR2 FQNEAQ. The CDR3 length is 15 residues. The CDR3 sequence: CASSLWTGGVYEQYF.

This chain's CDR3 is CASSQGTSGALDEQFF. The chain combines TRBV4-1 with TRBJ2-1; TCRdb gives TRBD2 as the D gene, but with no DNA this cannot be confirmed. The CDR3 runs 16 residues. Germline values: CDR1 MGHRA, CDR2 YSYEKL.

This chain connects TRBV4-1 to TRBJ2-7; TCRdb picks TRBD2, but there is no DNA to check that call. The V gene's germline CDR1 is MGHRA and CDR2 YSYEKL. This CDR3 contains 17 residues. The CDR3 reads CASSLIHAGLAGAEQYF.

This rearrangement joins TRBV7-9 to TRBJ1-4. The germline CDR1 and CDR2 sequences are SEHNR and FQNEAQ (reference sequence). The CDR3 loop spans 11 amino acids. Here the CDR3 reads CASSPTEKLFF.

The chain joins TRBV13 to TRBJ2-2. The CDR3 is 13 amino acids. CDR1 and CDR2 (germline): PRHDT, FYEKMQ (reference sequence). The CDR3 is CASSFVVTGELFF.

The V and J genes are TRBV7-3 and TRBJ2-7; TCRdb indicates TRBD2, and absent DNA this call remains unverified. The CDR3 has 14 amino acids. Germline CDR1 and CDR2: SGHTA and FQGTGA. This CDR3 is CASSPAGGGYEQYF.

The chain links TRBV12-3 or TRBV12-4 to TRBJ2-4; TCRdb's D gene call, TRBD2, goes unchecked for lack of DNA. This CDR3 comprises 16 residues. CDR3 in amino acids: CASSSWGTEAKNIQYF.

The V and J genes are TRBV29-1 and TRBJ2-7; the D call of TRBD2 rests on TCRdb alone, since no DNA is present to check it. CDR1 and CDR2 (germline): SQVTM, ANQGSEA. The CDR3 has 13 amino acids. The CDR3 loop reads CSAMRVASYEQYF.

The chain uses TRBV6-5 and TRBJ2-5; TCRdb designates TRBD2, a call that cannot be tested without DNA. The CDR3 consists of 15 residues. Germline-derived CDR1 and CDR2 are MNHEY and SVGAGI. The CDR3 reads CASSDPGLTSQTQYF.